This is a list of T cell receptor beta chains from one sample in a study of beta chain features in type 1 diabetes. Profiling relied on immunoSEQ multiplex PCR, and the TCRdb table lists in-frame clones only, not all of them. Here the sample spans roughly 170,000 clones, about 12% being singletons. The material sequenced was central memory CD4+ T cells from blood. These receptor sequences come from a woman aged 18 to 35 in good health. CDR3s include the opening cysteine and the closing phenylalanine or tryptophan. The size of a clone is reported for some rows only, either as once, few or many, or as a class for expanded clones.

CASRRTGDNTGELFF,TRBV5-1,-,TRBJ2-2,15
CASSPSNEKLFF,TRBV27,-,TRBJ1-4,12
CASSFEGTLGSGANVLTF,TRBV5-1,few,TRBJ2-6,18
CASLAGPISGANVLTF,TRBV5-1,few,TRBJ2-6,16
CASSWLTGYNEQFF,TRBV7-9,-,TRBJ2-1,14
CASSEHEFQPQHF,TRBV25-1,few,TRBJ1-5,13
CASNPAGDGELFF,TRBV19,-,TRBJ2-2,13
CASSEDGGRVRNEQFF,TRBV2,few,TRBJ2-1,16
CASSLERGTDTQYF,TRBV27,few,TRBJ2-3,14
CASSIGGRSEKLFF,TRBV6-5,-,TRBJ1-4,14
CASSPVFDEQYF,TRBV7-2,many,TRBJ2-7,12
CASSYYGEGRPENF,TRBV6-5,-,TRBJ2-7,14
CSALPGTGTGKYEQYF,TRBV29-1,-,TRBJ2-7,16
CASSVQGGSYNEQFF,TRBV25-1,-,TRBJ2-1,15
CAWSWGLNYNEQFF,TRBV30,few,TRBJ2-1,14
CASTGTGGSTEAFF,TRBV2,many,TRBJ1-1,14
CASSPGRGPYEQYF,TRBV7-2,few,TRBJ2-7,14
CASRVGGLAGPRSSYNEQFF,TRBV27,-,TRBJ2-1,20
CASSGTSGSNEQFF,TRBV5-1,few,TRBJ2-1,14
CASSSGQVGGQPQHF,TRBV7-2,-,TRBJ1-5,15
CASSRVTSGVYNEQFF,TRBV9,-,TRBJ2-1,16
CASNEQGARYEQYF,TRBV2,few,TRBJ2-7,14
CASSPLTDGNTIYF,TRBV14,few,TRBJ1-3,14
CASSPLPRDTLLIIPYEQYF,TRBV28,few,TRBJ2-7,20
CASSLRDYGYTF,TRBV28,-,TRBJ1-2,12
CASISAGGFADTQYF,TRBV2,-,TRBJ2-3,15
CATSRGLAGAMGQETQYF,TRBV15,few,TRBJ2-5,18
CASSLVQDMSQPQHF,TRBV7-2,few,TRBJ1-5,15
CAWSVPDSSTDTQYF,TRBV30,few,TRBJ2-3,15
CAWSVLSSGNTIYF,TRBV30,-,TRBJ1-3,14